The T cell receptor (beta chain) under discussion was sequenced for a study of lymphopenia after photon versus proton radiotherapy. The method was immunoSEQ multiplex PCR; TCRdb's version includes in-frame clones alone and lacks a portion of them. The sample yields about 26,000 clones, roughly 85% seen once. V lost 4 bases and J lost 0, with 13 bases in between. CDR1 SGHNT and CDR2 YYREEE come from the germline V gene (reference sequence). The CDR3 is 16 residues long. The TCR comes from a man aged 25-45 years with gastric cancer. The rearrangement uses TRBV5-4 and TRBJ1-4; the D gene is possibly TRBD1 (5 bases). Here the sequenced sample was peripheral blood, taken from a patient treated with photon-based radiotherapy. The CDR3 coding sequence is TGTGCCAGCAGCCTGGACGGGGGAACAACTAATGAAAAACTGTTTTTT. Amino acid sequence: CASSLDGGTTNEKLFF.